Listed here are 11 T cell receptor beta chains from one sample, sequenced in a study of shared clonotypes between healthy human individuals. Only in-frame clones appear in the TCRdb table, and some are missing; sequencing was by immunoSEQ multiplex PCR. The sample shows over a million clones, around 97% of them seen only once. The material sequenced was naive CD4+ T cells sorted from blood. Subset noted: CD45RA+ positively selected. The source is a man aged 25 to 40 in good health.

V and J are TRBV23-1 and TRBJ2-6; possibly TRBD1 for D (6 bases). TRBV23-1 is classed as an ORF, of uncertain function. The CDR3 covers 21 residues. V lost 8 bases and J 0 bases, leaving 29 bases between the germline ends. The CDR3 nucleotides read TGCGCCAGCTTTACCCTAGGAGGTGACAGGCGGTGGGTCTCTGGGGCCAACGTCCTGACTTTC. This sequence encodes CASFTLGGDRRWVSGANVLTF.

The chain joins TRBV5-4 to TRBJ2-7; the D gene is possibly TRBD1 (6 bases). V was pared by 1 base and J by 2 bases, with 10 bases between. Germline V lookup: CDR1 SGHNT, CDR2 YYREEE (reference sequence). CDR3 length equals 14 residues. CDR3 in amino acids: CASSLRDITYEQYF. CDR3 coding DNA: TGTGCCAGCAGCTTGCGGGACATCACCTACGAGCAGTACTTC.

V and J are TRBV27 and TRBJ2-7; TRBD1 agrees at 8 bases. V shed 2 bases, J shed 4 bases, and the junction held 7 bases outside the gene matches. The CDR3 is made up of 15 amino acids. The germline V gene encodes CDR1 MNHEY and CDR2 SMNVEV (reference sequence). The CDR3: CASSLVGTGGYEQYF. CDR3 nucleotide sequence: TGTGCCAGCAGTTTAGTAGGGACAGGAGGTTACGAGCAGTACTTC.

This clone was counted once. The CDR3 nucleotides are TGTGCCAGTAGCCTCAATCATGAGACCCAGTACTTC. The encoded protein is CASSLNHETQYF. This chain joins TRBV19 and TRBJ2-5; D remains ambiguous. CDR1 and CDR2 (germline): LNHDA, SQIVND (reference sequence). Between the trimmed V and J ends, which lost 6 bases and 5 bases, there was a span of 10 bases. The CDR3 is 12 amino acids.

This chain connects TRBV10-3 to TRBJ1-5; TRBD1 is a possible D gene (5 bases). CDR1 is ENHRY, CDR2 SYGVKD, per germline. The CDR3 totals 16 residues. Trimming pared 6 bases from V and 2 bases from J, leaving 17 bases between. The DNA for the CDR3 is TGTGCCATCAGCGAGGGCCTCGGGGGGGGCAATCAGCCCCAGCATTTT. Protein sequence: CAISEGLGGGNQPQHF.

The chain recombines TRBV11-2 with TRBJ2-3; D is possibly TRBD1 (6 bases). Trimming stripped 4 bases from V and 2 bases from J, with 10 bases between. The CDR3 covers 14 residues. CDR1 and CDR2 (germline): SGHAT, FQNNGV. CDR3 loop: CASSSDRLTDTQYF. The DNA of the CDR3 is TGTGCCAGCAGCTCGGACAGACTCACAGATACGCAGTATTTT. Complete variable domain (other parts from reference TRBV11-2 and TRBJ2-3): EAGVAQSPRYKIIEKRQSVAFWCNPISGHATLYWYQQILGQGPKLLIQFQNNGVVDDSQLPKDRFSAERLKGVDSTLKIQPAKLEDSAVYLCASSSDRLTDTQYFGPGTRLTVL.

Written as DNA, the CDR3 is TGCGCCAGCAGCCAGGACTTCAGGGCCCTCTCTGGGGCCAACGTCCTGACTTTC. This sequence encodes CASSQDFRALSGANVLTF. The chain recombines TRBV4-3 with TRBJ2-6, with D perhaps TRBD1 or TRBD2 (5 bases each). Looked up from germline, CDR1 is LGHNA and CDR2 is YSLEER. Trimming took 3 bases from V and 0 from J, leaving 15 bases between them. The CDR3 sequence is 18 residues long.

This clone came up once. Here the CDR3 reads CASSLGGTGVNTQYF. The CDR3 bases are TGTGCCAGCAGCTTAGGTGGGACAGGGGTAAATACGCAGTATTTT. This chain joins TRBV11-3 and TRBJ2-3; 10 bases are shared with TRBD1. With V trimmed by 1 base and J by 7 bases, 5 bases remained unmatched. The CDR3 is 15 residues long. The germline V gene encodes CDR1 SGHNT and CDR2 YENEEA.

A note on this clone: Mismatch with germline at one junction end may stem from a read error. The chain links TRBV4-3 to TRBJ2-7; 13 nucleotides line up with TRBD2. This CDR3 comprises 15 residues. Germline V gene lookup returns CDR1 LGHNA and CDR2 YSLEER. The DNA of the CDR3 is TGCGCTAGCAGCCCCCGACTAGCGGGAGGCTACGAGCAGTACTTC. Encoded protein: CASSPRLAGGYEQYF.

The chain employs TRBV28 and TRBJ2-7; no reliable D call. Trimming cost V 5 bases and J 6 bases, with 23 bases left between them. Per germline, CDR1 MDHEN and CDR2 SYDVKM. The CDR3 spans 16 residues. CDR3 loop: CASSPPAAAYAFEQYF. The DNA of the CDR3 is TGTGCCAGCAGTCCCCCCGCAGCTGCCTACGCCTTCGAGCAGTACTTC.

V usage is TRBV18 and J usage is TRBJ2-5; the D is unclear. The CDR3 runs to 15 residues. Trimming took 1 base from V and 0 from J, leaving 9 bases between them. CDR1 is KGHSH, CDR2 LQKENI, per germline. Here the CDR3 DNA reads TGTGCCAGCTCACCACGGACGGTACACCAAGAGACCCAGTACTTC. Protein: CASSPRTVHQETQYF.